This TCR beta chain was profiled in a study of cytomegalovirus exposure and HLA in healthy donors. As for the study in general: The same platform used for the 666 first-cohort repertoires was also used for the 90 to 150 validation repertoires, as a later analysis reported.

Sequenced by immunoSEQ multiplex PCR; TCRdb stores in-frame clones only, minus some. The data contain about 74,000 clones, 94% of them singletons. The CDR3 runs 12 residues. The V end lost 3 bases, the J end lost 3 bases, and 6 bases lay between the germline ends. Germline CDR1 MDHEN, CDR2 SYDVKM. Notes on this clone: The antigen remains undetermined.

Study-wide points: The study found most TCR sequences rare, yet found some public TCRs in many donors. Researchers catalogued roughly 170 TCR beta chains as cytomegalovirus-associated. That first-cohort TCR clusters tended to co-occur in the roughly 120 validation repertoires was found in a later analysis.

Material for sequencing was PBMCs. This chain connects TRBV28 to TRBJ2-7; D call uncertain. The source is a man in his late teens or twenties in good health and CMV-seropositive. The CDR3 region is CASSLNFYEQYF. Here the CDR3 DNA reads TGTGCCAGCAGTTTGAACTTCTACGAGCAGTACTTC.